This T cell receptor beta chain originates from a study of shared clonotypes between healthy human individuals. Notes on the study in general: Across subsets, estimated richness was generally greater for naive than for memory populations. Only blood underwent sampling, and tissue repertoires likely differ.

Germline V gene data show CDR1 as MDHEN and CDR2 as SYDVKM. Trimming pared 11 bases from V and 6 bases from J, leaving 15 bases between. The CDR3 contains 12 residues. CD45RA-negative memory and CD45RA+ naive subsets were split from the CD4+ cells. As concerns this clone: The antigen remains unidentified.

TCRdb's copy holds only in-frame clones and misses some; the assay was immunoSEQ multiplex PCR. The sample consists of hundreds of thousands of clones, about 95% of them appearing once. Sequenced: naive CD4+ T cells sorted from blood. Subset: CD45RA+ positively selected. The chain uses TRBV28 and TRBJ2-3, with D perhaps TRBD1 (6 bases). This TCR came from a woman in her 30s in good health. CDR3 sequence reads: CAGEGGPDTQYF. The CDR3 DNA reads TGTGCCGGAGAAGGGGGACCGGATACGCAGTATTTT. The full variable domain, its missing parts supplied by reference TRBV28 and TRBJ2-3, is DVKVTQSSRYLVKRTGEKVFLECVQDMDHENMFWYRQDPGLGLRLIYFSYDVKMKEKGDIPEGYSVSREKKERFSLILESASTNQTSMYLCAGEGGPDTQYFGPGTRLTVL.